This TCR beta chain came from a study of cytomegalovirus exposure and HLA in healthy donors. Study-level findings and limits: The only immune exposure information that was available was CMV serostatus.

Germline V lookup: CDR1 MNHEY, CDR2 SMNVEV (reference sequence). V dropped 6 bases and J dropped 14; count of bases not matched to a gene: 4. There are 11 residues in the CDR3. This clone was seen only once. Antigen: not known. The PCR made use of 60 Vbeta and 13 Jbeta primers. Using immunoSEQ multiplex PCR, the repertoire was profiled, and TCRdb retains in-frame clones only, with some absent. The sample yields approximately 170,000 clones, 75% to 85% seen once. Input material: PBMCs. The chain employs TRBV27 and TRBJ2-1; TRBD2 agrees at 10 bases. This receptor was taken from a male donor in good health and CMV-seropositive. The CDR3 nucleotides read TGTGCCAGCAGCCAAGCGGGAGGGGAGTTCTTC. Translated, it gives CASSQAGGEFF.